This TCR beta chain was profiled in a study of T-cell reconstitution after alpha-beta-depleted transplantation in children. The CDR3 is made up of 15 amino acids. Trimming took 5 bases from V and 4 from J; bases not matched to a gene: 5. Germline V lookup: CDR1 SGHTA, CDR2 FQGNSA. A TCRbeta library incorporating unique molecular identifiers was prepared. Via MiXCR, TCRdb re-called the PCR reads, giving one row per CDR3 protein. Among roughly 200,000 distinct CDR3 sequences listed, roughly 7.1% were seen once. Study-wide results and caveats: It was reported that alpha-beta T cells came from several hundred expanded graft clones (about two months after transplant).

This clonotype has a count of ten or more. Antigen: not known. This sample comprised PBMCs, obtained before TCRalphabeta/CD19-depleted stem cell transplant. The TCR comes from a boy aged 2-9 years with acute lymphoblastic leukemia, due to receive a stem cell transplant. This sequence joins TRBV7-2 and TRBJ2-3, with TRBD1 identical over 11 bases. The CDR3 coding sequence is TGTGCCAGCAGCCCATGGGGACAGGGGGCAGATACGCAGTATTTT. Amino acid sequence: CASSPWGQGADTQYF.